These 29 T cell receptor beta chains originate from one sample sequenced in a study of cytomegalovirus exposure and HLA in healthy donors. Primers for the PCR totalled 60 Vbeta and 13 Jbeta. Profiling relied on immunoSEQ multiplex PCR, and the TCRdb table lists in-frame clones only, not all of them. The sample holds 250,000 to 300,000 clones, roughly 86% seen once. What was sequenced was PBMCs. The receptors originated from a woman aged 40 to 50 in good health and CMV-seropositive.

This clone turned up a few times. This chain uses TRBV7-9 with TRBJ2-1, with TRBD2 identical over 8 bases. The CDR3 runs to 13 residues. Per germline, CDR1 SEHNR and CDR2 FQNEAQ (reference sequence). The V segment lost 4 bases and the J segment 10 bases; nucleotides outside the gene matches: 6. The CDR3 loop is CASSSSTGGEQFF. The DNA for the CDR3 is TGTGCCAGCAGCTCCTCCACGGGGGGGGAGCAGTTCTTC.

The chain carries TRBV7-2 and TRBJ2-5; 8 bases map to TRBD2. The DNA end is more similar to TRBJ2-7, so the J call may be wrong. CDR3 size: 14 residues. Germline values: CDR1 SGHTA, CDR2 FQGNSA. The CDR3 here is CASTAGTSSYEQYF. As DNA, the CDR3 is TGTGCCAGCACCGCCGGGACTAGCTCCTACGAGCAGTACTTC.

In this sample, this clone turned up once. The CDR3 here is CASSTGVANEKLFF. In nucleotides, the CDR3 is TGTGCCAGTAGTACAGGGGTTGCTAATGAAAAACTGTTTTTT. The chain couples TRBV19 to TRBJ1-4; D possibly corresponds to TRBD1 (6 bases). Germline values: CDR1 LNHDA, CDR2 SQIVND (reference sequence). The CDR3 sequence is 14 residues long. V was shortened by 4 bases and J by 3 bases, with 9 bases between the two germline ends.

Regarding this clone: Other DNA sequences of this sample code for an identical CDR3. This chain links TRBV19 with TRBJ2-1; the D gene is possibly TRBD2 (6 bases). V lost 3 bases to trimming and J lost 0 bases, with 9 bases between them. The CDR3 has 15 amino acids. The V gene's germline CDR1 is LNHDA and CDR2 SQIVND (reference sequence). In DNA form, the CDR3 reads TGTGCCAGTAGTATCAGCGGGTCCTCCTACAATGAGCAGTTCTTC. This sequence encodes CASSISGSSYNEQFF.

The chain links TRBV7-9 to TRBJ2-5; D remains ambiguous. The DNA end is a closer match to TRBJ2-7, so the J assignment may be wrong. From germline, CDR1 is SEHNR and CDR2 FQNEAQ (reference sequence). The CDR3 is 13 residues long. The DNA for the CDR3 is TGTGCCAGCAGCTTAGCTGGTACCTACGAGCAGTACTTC. It yields the protein CASSLAGTYEQYF.

The chain recombines TRBV27 with TRBJ1-4, with a tentative D call TRBD1 (6 bases). Germline V gene data show CDR1 as MNHEY and CDR2 as SMNVEV (reference sequence). Trimming took off 0 bases at V and 11 bases at J, with 16 bases between the two ends. The CDR3 loop spans 15 amino acids. CDR3 sequence (DNA): TGTGCCAGCAGTTTATCCGGGACACCCACAGGGAAACTGTTTTTT. As protein: CASSLSGTPTGKLFF.

For the CDR3, the DNA is TGTGCCAGCAGCAAAGGCTACTTGGCCTACGAGCAGTACTTC. This codes for CASSKGYLAYEQYF. The V gene is TRBV21-1, the J gene TRBJ2-7; TRBD2, the D gene given by the table, was not confirmed from the DNA. TRBV21-1 is noted as a pseudogene. The CDR3 sequence is 14 residues long.

V usage is TRBV29-1 and J usage is TRBJ2-4; 11 bases align to TRBD2. Germline CDR1 is SQVTM and CDR2 is ANQGSEA. The CDR3 is made up of 17 amino acids. V gave up 5 bases and J gave up 2 bases; unmatched junction bases: 11. The CDR3 region is CSVSVAGGPGTKNIQYF. The CDR3 nucleotides read TGCAGCGTTTCTGTAGCGGGAGGGCCTGGGACCAAAAACATTCAGTACTTC.

Comment on this clone: The sample holds other DNA sequences that translate to the same CDR3. V usage is TRBV5-1 and J usage is TRBJ2-7; a possible D gene is TRBD2 (6 bases). V dropped 2 bases and J dropped 2 bases, with 11 bases sitting between them. There are 14 residues in the CDR3. Per germline, CDR1 SGHRS and CDR2 YFSETQ. CDR3 sequence (DNA): TGCGCCAGCAGCTTAGGTAGCGGTCCCTACGAGCAGTACTTC. Amino acid sequence: CASSLGSGPYEQYF.

The chain combines TRBV7-6 with TRBJ2-3; D might be TRBD2 (6 bases). Germline V gives CDR1 SGHVS, CDR2 FNYEAQ. The germline V and J ends were trimmed by 0 bases and 9 bases, with 22 bases remaining between them. The CDR3 is 17 residues long. CDR3 in amino acids: CASSLALPGAQGGTQYF. CDR3 DNA: TGTGCCAGCAGCTTAGCTCTACCGGGTGCCCAAGGAGGGACGCAGTATTTT.

This clone is a singleton in its sample. The chain uses TRBV11-2 and TRBJ2-5; D might be TRBD2 (6 bases). Trimming pared 4 bases from V and 4 bases from J, leaving 13 bases between. The germline V gene encodes CDR1 SGHAT and CDR2 FQNNGV. The CDR3 covers 14 residues. The CDR3 here is CASSSGRGRETQYF. CDR3 DNA: TGTGCCAGCAGCTCGGGACGGGGGAGAGAGACCCAGTACTTC.

This sequence joins TRBV27 and TRBJ1-1, with no clear D. With 7 bases removed from V and 0 bases from J, the gap between germline ends came to 15 bases. Germline values: CDR1 MNHEY, CDR2 SMNVEV (reference sequence). The CDR3 totals 15 residues. CDR3 DNA: TGTGCCAGCAAAGGAGTATCAGTGATGAACACTGAAGCTTTCTTT. This sequence encodes CASKGVSVMNTEAFF.

The V gene is TRBV27, the J gene TRBJ1-2; TRBD1 matches at 9 bases. The CDR3 is 15 amino acids. From germline, CDR1 is MNHEY and CDR2 SMNVEV (reference sequence). J was trimmed by 4 bases and V by 4 bases; bases with no gene match: 7. Here the CDR3 reads CASSWNRDRAYGYTF. Written as DNA, the CDR3 is TGTGCCAGCAGTTGGAACCGGGACAGGGCCTATGGCTACACCTTC.

The table lists this clone with a count of one. The chain has TRBV6-5 and TRBJ1-1; tentative D call: TRBD1 (6 bases). The V gene's germline CDR1 is MNHEY and CDR2 SVGAGI. V lost 2 bases and J 4 bases, leaving 17 bases between the germline ends. The CDR3 has 16 amino acids. This chain's CDR3 is CASSYAPVTGTTEAFF. CDR3 nucleotides: TGTGCCAGCAGTTACGCCCCGGTTACAGGGACCACTGAAGCTTTCTTT.

The gene calls are TRBV28 and TRBJ1-4; tentative D call: TRBD1 (5 bases). V was pared by 3 bases and J by 7 bases, with 12 bases between. Germline CDR1 is MDHEN and CDR2 is SYDVKM. This CDR3 is built from 14 residues. In DNA form, the CDR3 reads TGTGCCAGCAGTTTCGGGCAAACAGGTGAAAAACTGTTTTTT. Its protein product is CASSFGQTGEKLFF. Drawing the rest from reference TRBV28 and TRBJ1-4, the complete variable domain is DVKVTQSSRYLVKRTGEKVFLECVQDMDHENMFWYRQDPGLGLRLIYFSYDVKMKEKGDIPEGYSVSREKKERFSLILESASTNQTSMYLCASSFGQTGEKLFFGSGTQLSVL.

This chain joins TRBV18 and TRBJ1-1; D might be TRBD1 (6 bases). Trimming shortened V by 3 bases and J by 3 bases, and 17 bases separated the two germline ends. Germline V lookup: CDR1 KGHSH, CDR2 LQKENI. The CDR3 has 16 amino acids. In DNA, the CDR3 is TGTGCCAGCTCACCTAAGGACGGGGGGGCGGACACTGAAGCTTTCTTT. Amino acid sequence: CASSPKDGGADTEAFF. Full variable domain (remainder filled in from reference TRBV18 and TRBJ1-1): NAGVMQNPRHLVRRRGQEARLRCSPMKGHSHVYWYRQLPEEGLKFMVYLQKENIIDESGMPKERFSAEFPKEGPSILRIQQVVRGDSAAYFCASSPKDGGADTEAFFGQGTRLTVV.

This clone was counted once. The V call is TRBV5-8, the J call TRBJ1-6, with TRBD1 as a possible D gene (5 bases). Germline loops: CDR1 SGHTS, CDR2 YDEGEE. CDR3 length: 16 amino acids. The germline V and J ends were trimmed by 5 bases and 7 bases, with 19 bases remaining between them. CDR3 in DNA: TGTGCCAGCAGGTGGGATTCGACAGAAGACAATTCACCCCTCCACTTT. This gives the protein CASRWDSTEDNSPLHF.

The chain links TRBV6-6 to TRBJ1-4, with 7 bases matching TRBD1. Germline V lookup: CDR1 MNHNY, CDR2 SVGAGI (reference sequence). With V trimmed by 3 bases and J by 1 base, 5 bases remained unmatched. This CDR3 spans 16 amino acids. Here the CDR3 DNA reads TGTGCCAGCAGTTATGTCCAGGGGGTAACTAATGAAAAACTGTTTTTT. It yields the protein CASSYVQGVTNEKLFF.

The chain links TRBV18 to TRBJ1-4; 8 nucleotides align to TRBD1. The CDR3 is made up of 18 amino acids. Trimming cost V 1 base and J 2 bases; bases outside gene matches: 9. CDR1 and CDR2 from the germline V gene are KGHSH and LQKENI. The CDR3 coding sequence is TGTGCCAGCTCACCACTCGGGCAGGGGGCGCAGACTAATGAAAAACTGTTTTTT. Translating gives CASSPLGQGAQTNEKLFF.

This clone came up a few times. The V call is TRBV6-1, the J call TRBJ1-6; 8 nucleotides agree with TRBD1. Trimming took 6 bases from V and 5 from J; bases not matched to a gene: 6. Germline CDR1 is MNHNS and CDR2 is SASEGT. The CDR3 spans 15 residues. CDR3 in amino acids: CASRPATGDNSPLHF. In nucleotides, the CDR3 is TGTGCCAGCAGACCCGCGACAGGGGATAATTCACCCCTCCACTTT.

The V call is TRBV7-8, the J call TRBJ2-7; D call uncertain. This CDR3 has 15 residues. Per the germline V gene, CDR1 is SGHVS and CDR2 is FQNEAQ. The V end was cut by 5 bases, the J end by 0 bases, with 14 bases between. CDR3 nucleotides: TGTGCCAGCAGCAGAATTTTAACATCCTCCTACGAGCAGTACTTC. This translates into CASSRILTSSYEQYF.

V gene TRBV30 combines with J gene TRBJ2-7; TRBD2 matches 11 bases. The V gene end was trimmed by 5 bases and the J gene end by 3 bases; junction bases not matched to a gene: 0. This CDR3 contains 12 residues. The V gene's germline CDR1 is GTSNPN and CDR2 SVGIG (reference sequence). CDR3 nucleotides: TGTGCCTGGGGGACTAGCGGCTACGAGCAGTACTTC. Translating it yields CAWGTSGYEQYF.

This chain uses TRBV6-6 with TRBJ2-3; 9 bases are shared with TRBD2. CDR3 length: 16 amino acids. CDR1 MNHNY and CDR2 SVGAGI come from the germline V gene (reference sequence). Trimming at V came to 4 bases and at J to 2 bases, leaving 7 bases not matched to a gene. CDR3 sequence: CASSSTSGIITDTQYF. The CDR3 nucleotides are TGTGCCAGCAGTTCGACTAGCGGCATAATCACAGATACGCAGTATTTT.

This chain joins TRBV6-1 and TRBJ2-7, with D possibly TRBD2 on 5 matching bases. The CDR3 sequence is 12 residues long. Trimming took 6 bases from V and 4 from J, leaving 10 bases between them. CDR1 and CDR2 (germline): MNHNS, SASEGT. CDR3 loop: CASSEGNYEQYF. The CDR3 bases are TGTGCCAGCAGCGAGGGTAATTACGAGCAGTACTTC.

The chain employs TRBV11-2 and TRBJ2-3, with TRBD1 identical over 9 bases. With V trimmed by 4 bases and J by 2 bases, 7 bases remained unmatched. This CDR3 has 16 residues. Germline V lookup: CDR1 SGHAT, CDR2 FQNNGV. CDR3 residues: CASSSQDRGLTDTQYF. The CDR3 DNA follows: TGTGCCAGCAGCTCACAGGACAGGGGCCTCACAGATACGCAGTATTTT.

This clone was picked up a small number of times. This chain connects TRBV10-3 to TRBJ2-1; D remains ambiguous. CDR1 is ENHRY, CDR2 SYGVKD, per germline. There are 15 residues in the CDR3. Trimming shortened V by 0 bases and J by 5 bases, and 11 bases separated the two germline ends. The chain's CDR3 is CAISESDFNNNEQFF. The CDR3 bases are TGTGCCATCAGTGAGTCCGACTTTAACAACAATGAGCAGTTCTTC.

The chain links TRBV4-3 to TRBJ2-3; 13 bases fit TRBD2. Trimming at V came to 2 bases and at J to 5 bases, leaving 7 bases not matched to a gene. This CDR3 spans 17 amino acids. Per germline, CDR1 LGHNA and CDR2 YSLEER. CDR3 sequence reads: CASSQQLAGGKLDTQYF. CDR3 DNA: TGCGCCAGCAGCCAACAACTAGCGGGAGGGAAACTAGATACGCAGTATTTT.

This clone turned up a few times. The chain uses TRBV5-1 and TRBJ2-7; 7 bases agree with TRBD1. The CDR3 length is 17 residues. V lost 0 bases and J lost 6; bases outside the gene matches: 15. Germline V gene sequence: CDR1 SGHRS, CDR2 YFSETQ. The CDR3 DNA reads as TGCGCCAGCAGCTTGGACGTAACTCAGGGGGTAAGCAGCGAGCAGTACTTC. This sequence encodes CASSLDVTQGVSSEQYF.

The genes are TRBV5-1 and TRBJ2-3; 10 bases align to TRBD2. From germline, CDR1 is SGHRS and CDR2 YFSETQ. This CDR3 spans 19 amino acids. Trimming at V came to 0 bases and at J to 1 base, leaving 11 bases not matched to a gene. The CDR3 loop reads CASSLEGLAGDKGTDTQYF. Here the CDR3 DNA reads TGCGCCAGCAGCTTGGAAGGCCTAGCGGGAGATAAGGGCACAGATACGCAGTATTTT.